This T cell receptor (beta chain) originates from a study of identifying expanded T cells in peripheral blood. The study, taken as a whole, reports: Clone count variance between approximately 2-week samples rose with total template count. Technical replicates showed about 1.2 changed clones; roughly two weeks about 16; four weeks 19.

No infections or other immune events were documented during collection. To note about this clone: What it binds is not known.

Using immunoSEQ multiplex PCR, the repertoire was profiled, and TCRdb retains in-frame clones only, with some absent. The sample lists approximately 80,000 clones, approximately 84% occurring once. This TCR was recovered from a person aged 18 to 75 in good health. The sequenced sample consisted of blood.

The chain's CDR3 is CASSLLTQGGEKLFF. CDR3 DNA sequence: TGTGCCAGCAGCTTATTGACCCAGGGGGGCGAAAAACTGTTTTTT. This chain uses TRBV11-2 with TRBJ1-4, with TRBD1 matching over 7 bases. CDR3 length equals 15 residues. CDR1 is SGHAT and CDR2 is FQNNGV in the germline V gene. Trimming at V came to 2 bases and at J to 8 bases, leaving 8 bases not matched to a gene.